The clone carrying this TCR beta chain was observed a handful of times. What it binds is unknown. Germline V gene sequence: CDR1 SGHNT, CDR2 YYREEE (reference sequence). The CDR3 sequence is 14 residues long. Losses at the gene ends were 4 bases for V and 4 bases for J; bases not matched to a gene: 5. This sample was included in a study of beta chain features in type 1 diabetes. Study conclusions and caveats: Since sequencing was performed on cDNA, cells with high TCR expression could be over-represented. Moderate but significant shortening of TCRB CDR3s was recorded in all four CD4+ subsets from Type 1 diabetes patients. At VDJ recombination sites, type 1 diabetes patients had fewer insertions and more deleted nucleotides.

All of the isolated RNA was reverse transcribed, so expressed TCRB transcripts were sequenced. The protocol was immunoSEQ multiplex PCR, while the TCRdb copy is restricted to in-frame clones and leaves out a portion. Of more than 150,000 clones listed, more than 10% are singletons. Sorting based on CD45RO/CCR7/CD25/CD127/CD95/CD27 separated CD4+ naive, central memory, regulatory and stem cell-like memory cells. The gene calls are TRBV5-4 and TRBJ2-7, with 10 bases lining up with TRBD2. Sequencing was done on a sample of central memory CD4+ T cells from blood. The receptor was isolated from a woman younger than 30 in good health. The chain's CDR3 is CASSPSGRIYEQYF. In DNA, the CDR3 is TGTGCCAGCAGCCCTAGCGGGAGAATATACGAGCAGTACTTC.